Each of the 10 T cell receptor beta chains below was sequenced from the same sample in a study of T cell changes during pregnancy in multiple sclerosis. The table came from immunoSEQ multiplex PCR; TCRdb's copy has only in-frame clones and leaves some out. The sample has fewer than 85,000 clones; 90% to 95% are singletons. The sequenced sample was peripheral blood, obtained after pregnancy. Receptors originate from a female donor in good health, enrolled as a control in a pregnancy study.

The V gene is TRBV30, the J gene TRBJ2-2, with D tentatively TRBD2 (5 bases). CDR3 length: 12 amino acids. The germline V gene has CDR1 GTSNPN and CDR2 SVGIG (reference sequence). Trimming took off 3 bases at V and 3 bases at J, with 5 bases between the two ends. CDR3 region: CAWREDTGELFF. The CDR3 DNA sequence: TGTGCCTGGAGGGAGGACACCGGGGAGCTGTTTTTT.

The V gene is TRBV10-2, the J gene TRBJ2-1, with 7 bases fitting TRBD2. The CDR3 extends over 16 amino acids. V gave up 6 bases and J gave up 8 bases; unmatched junction bases: 16. Germline CDR1 and CDR2: WSHSY and SAAADI. The CDR3 DNA follows: TGCGCCAGCAGCCACTCTTTGGTAGCGGGTGGAGATGAGCAGTTCTTC. Translating it yields CASSHSLVAGGDEQFF.

The chain combines TRBV28 with TRBJ2-7; maybe TRBD2 (5 bases). This CDR3 has 14 amino acids. V dropped 10 bases and J dropped 0 bases, with 16 bases sitting between them. Germline loops: CDR1 MDHEN, CDR2 SYDVKM. CDR3 DNA sequence: TGTGCCACCGGCTCGAGGGCCGGCTCCTACGAGCAGTACTTC. Protein sequence: CATGSRAGSYEQYF. The full variable domain, its missing parts supplied by reference TRBV28 and TRBJ2-7, is DVKVTQSSRYLVKRTGEKVFLECVQDMDHENMFWYRQDPGLGLRLIYFSYDVKMKEKGDIPEGYSVSREKKERFSLILESASTNQTSMYLCATGSRAGSYEQYFGPGTRLTVT.

The rearrangement uses TRBV28 and TRBJ2-1; 8 bases are a match to TRBD1. Germline CDR1 MDHEN, CDR2 SYDVKM. The CDR3 is made up of 16 amino acids. The V gene end was trimmed by 6 bases and the J gene end by 5 bases; junction bases not matched to a gene: 12. The CDR3 nucleotides read TGTGCCAGCAGCCTGACTGGGGACAGGACCCACAATGAGCAGTTCTTC. Its translation is CASSLTGDRTHNEQFF.

This sequence joins TRBV18 and TRBJ1-1, with a tentative D call TRBD1 (5 bases). V gave up 3 bases and J gave up 0 bases, with 11 bases separating them. CDR1 and CDR2 from the germline V gene are KGHSH and LQKENI. This CDR3 is built from 15 residues. CDR3: CASSPRAGMNTEAFF. For the CDR3, the DNA is TGTGCCAGCTCACCCCGTGCAGGGATGAACACTGAAGCTTTCTTT.

The V gene is TRBV10-3, the J gene TRBJ1-2; 7 bases are shared with TRBD1. CDR3 length: 14 amino acids. After removal of 6 bases from V and 2 bases from J, the junction contained 6 bases not matched to a gene. Germline CDR1 reads ENHRY; CDR2 reads SYGVKD. The CDR3 is CAISGTASNYGYTF. The DNA of the CDR3 is TGTGCCATCAGCGGGACAGCCTCCAACTATGGCTACACCTTC.

This chain connects TRBV7-2 to TRBJ1-1; 8 nucleotides agree with TRBD1. CDR3 length: 13 residues. The V gene end was trimmed by 7 bases and the J gene end by 4 bases; junction bases not matched to a gene: 5. Germline lookup yields CDR1 SGHTA and CDR2 FQGNSA. This chain's CDR3 is CASKTGVGTEAFF. The CDR3, as DNA: TGTGCCAGCAAGACAGGGGTCGGCACTGAAGCTTTCTTT.

The chain recombines TRBV5-1 with TRBJ2-3; 12 positions match TRBD2. CDR3 length equals 17 residues. Germline-derived CDR1 and CDR2 are SGHRS and YFSETQ. The trim removed 1 base at V and 0 bases at J, leaving 3 bases unmatched. CDR3: CASSLLAGGTSTDTQYF. CDR3 DNA sequence: TGCGCCAGCAGCTTGCTAGCGGGAGGGACTAGCACAGATACGCAGTATTTT.

The chain carries TRBV7-2 and TRBJ2-7; 7 bases map to TRBD2. Looked up from germline, CDR1 is SGHTA and CDR2 is FQGNSA. The CDR3 contains 15 residues. The junction had 5 bases not matched to a gene; V was cut back by 2 bases and J by 1 base. The CDR3 reads CASSLIRGGSYEQYF. The CDR3, as DNA: TGTGCCAGCAGCTTAATCCGCGGGGGTTCCTACGAGCAGTACTTC.

V gene TRBV28 combines with J gene TRBJ1-2; perhaps TRBD1 as D (5 bases). V gave up 7 bases and J gave up 0 bases, with 15 bases separating them. This CDR3 is built from 15 residues. The germline V gene has CDR1 MDHEN and CDR2 SYDVKM. CDR3 amino acids: CASINSDKTNYGYTF. The CDR3 nucleotides read TGTGCCAGCATAAATTCGGACAAGACTAACTATGGCTACACCTTC.